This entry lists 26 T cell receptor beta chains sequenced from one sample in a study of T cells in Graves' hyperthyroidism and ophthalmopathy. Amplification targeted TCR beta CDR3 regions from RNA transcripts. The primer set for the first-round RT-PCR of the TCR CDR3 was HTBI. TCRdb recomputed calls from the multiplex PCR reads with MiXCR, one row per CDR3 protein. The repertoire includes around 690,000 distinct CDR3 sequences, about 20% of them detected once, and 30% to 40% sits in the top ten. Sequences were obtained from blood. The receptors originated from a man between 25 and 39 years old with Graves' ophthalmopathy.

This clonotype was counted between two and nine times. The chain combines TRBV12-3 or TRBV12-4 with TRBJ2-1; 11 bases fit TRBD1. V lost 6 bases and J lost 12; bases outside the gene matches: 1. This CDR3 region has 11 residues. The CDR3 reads CASRGTGGQFF. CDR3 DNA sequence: TGTGCCAGCAGGGGGACAGGGGGGCAGTTCTTC.

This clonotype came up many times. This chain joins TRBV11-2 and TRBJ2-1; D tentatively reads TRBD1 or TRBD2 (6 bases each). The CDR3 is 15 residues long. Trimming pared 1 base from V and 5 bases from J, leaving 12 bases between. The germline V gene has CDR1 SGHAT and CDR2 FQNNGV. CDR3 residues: CASSLGGAADNEQFF. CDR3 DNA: TGTGCCAGCAGCTTAGGGGGGGCAGCGGACAATGAGCAGTTCTTC.

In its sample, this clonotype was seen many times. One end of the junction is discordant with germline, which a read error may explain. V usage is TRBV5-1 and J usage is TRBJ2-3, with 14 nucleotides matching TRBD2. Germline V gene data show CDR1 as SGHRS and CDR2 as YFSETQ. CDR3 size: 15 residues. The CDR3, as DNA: TGTGCCAGCAGCTTGGGACTAGCGGGAGCAGATACGCAGTATTTT. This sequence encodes CASSLGLAGADTQYF.

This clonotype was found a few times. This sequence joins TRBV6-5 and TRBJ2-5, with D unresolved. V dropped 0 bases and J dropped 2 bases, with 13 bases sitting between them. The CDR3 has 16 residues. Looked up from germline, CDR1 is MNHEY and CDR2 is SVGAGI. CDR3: CASSYSFGRQQETQYF. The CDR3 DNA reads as TGTGCCAGCAGTTACTCGTTCGGACGGCAACAAGAGACCCAGTACTTC.

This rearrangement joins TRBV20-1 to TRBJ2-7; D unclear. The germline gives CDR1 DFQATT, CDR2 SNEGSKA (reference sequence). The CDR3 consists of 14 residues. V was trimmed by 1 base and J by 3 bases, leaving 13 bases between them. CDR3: CSARARHRDYEQYF. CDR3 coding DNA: TGCAGTGCTAGAGCTCGGCATCGAGACTACGAGCAGTACTTC.

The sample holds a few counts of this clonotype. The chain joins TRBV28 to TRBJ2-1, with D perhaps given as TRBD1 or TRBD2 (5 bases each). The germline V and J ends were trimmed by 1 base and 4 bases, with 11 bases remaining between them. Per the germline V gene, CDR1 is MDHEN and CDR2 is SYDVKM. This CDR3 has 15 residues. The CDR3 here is CASSLFRGYYNEQFF. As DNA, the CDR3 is TGTGCCAGCAGTTTATTCCGGGGCTATTACAATGAGCAGTTCTTC.

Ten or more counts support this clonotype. The CDR3: CASSGGLAPDTQYF. In DNA, the CDR3 is TGTGCCAGCAGTGGTGGACTAGCGCCAGATACGCAGTATTTT. The chain joins TRBV2 to TRBJ2-3; TRBD2 matches 9 bases. V lost 4 bases, J lost 4 bases, and 3 bases stayed unmatched. The CDR3 sequence is 14 residues long. Germline V gene data show CDR1 as SNHLY and CDR2 as FYNNEI. The whole variable domain, filled in from reference TRBV2 and TRBJ2-3, reads EPEVTQTPSHQVTQMGQEVILRCVPISNHLYFYWYRQILGQKVEFLVSFYNNEISEKSEIFDDQFSVERPDGSNFTLKIRSTKLEDSAMYFCASSGGLAPDTQYFGPGTRLTVL.

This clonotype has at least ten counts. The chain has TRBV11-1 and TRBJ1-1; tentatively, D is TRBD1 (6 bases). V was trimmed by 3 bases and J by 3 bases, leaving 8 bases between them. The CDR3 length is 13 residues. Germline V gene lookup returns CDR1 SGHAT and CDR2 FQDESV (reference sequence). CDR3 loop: CASSLHRDTEAFF. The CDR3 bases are TGTGCCAGCAGCTTGCACAGGGACACTGAAGCTTTCTTT.

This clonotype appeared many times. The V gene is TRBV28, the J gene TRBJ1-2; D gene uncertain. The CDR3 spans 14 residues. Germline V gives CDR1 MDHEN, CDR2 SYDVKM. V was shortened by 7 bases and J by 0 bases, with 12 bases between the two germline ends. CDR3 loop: CASTPHEANYGYTF. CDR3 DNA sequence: TGTGCCAGCACCCCACACGAAGCTAACTATGGCTACACCTTC.

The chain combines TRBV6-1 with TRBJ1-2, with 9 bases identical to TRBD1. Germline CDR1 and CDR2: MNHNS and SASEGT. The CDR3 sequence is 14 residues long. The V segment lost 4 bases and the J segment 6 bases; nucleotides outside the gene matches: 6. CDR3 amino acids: CASSGVQGANGYTF. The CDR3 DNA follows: TGTGCCAGCAGTGGCGTACAGGGGGCTAATGGCTACACCTTC.

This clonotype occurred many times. The CDR3 DNA is TGTGCCAGCAGCTTACAGGGGACGGTGGAGCAGTACTTC. Amino acid sequence: CASSLQGTVEQYF. The chain is built from TRBV5-5 and TRBJ2-7; 7 positions agree with TRBD1. J lost 7 bases, V lost 2 bases, and 6 bases had no gene match. From germline, CDR1 is SGHKS and CDR2 YYEKEE (reference sequence). The CDR3 spans 13 residues.

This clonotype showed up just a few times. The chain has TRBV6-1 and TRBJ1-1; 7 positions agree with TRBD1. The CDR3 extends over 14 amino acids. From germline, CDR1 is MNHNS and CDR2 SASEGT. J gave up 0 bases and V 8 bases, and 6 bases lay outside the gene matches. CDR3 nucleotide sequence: TGTGCCAGCTCCTACGGACAGGTGAACACTGAAGCTTTCTTT. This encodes CASSYGQVNTEAFF.

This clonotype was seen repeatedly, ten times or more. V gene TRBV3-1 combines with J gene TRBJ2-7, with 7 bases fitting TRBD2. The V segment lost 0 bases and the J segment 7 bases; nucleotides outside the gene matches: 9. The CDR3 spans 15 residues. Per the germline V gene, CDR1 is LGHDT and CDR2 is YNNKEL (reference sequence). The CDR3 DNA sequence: TGTGCCAGCAGCCAAGATCTGGCGGGAGCCCGGGAGCAGTACTTC. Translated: CASSQDLAGAREQYF.

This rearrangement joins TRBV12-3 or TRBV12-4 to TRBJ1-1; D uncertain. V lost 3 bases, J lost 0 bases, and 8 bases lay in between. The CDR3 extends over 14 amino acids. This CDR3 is CASSLKSVNTEAFF. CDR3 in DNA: TGTGCCAGCAGTTTGAAGTCAGTGAACACTGAAGCTTTCTTT.

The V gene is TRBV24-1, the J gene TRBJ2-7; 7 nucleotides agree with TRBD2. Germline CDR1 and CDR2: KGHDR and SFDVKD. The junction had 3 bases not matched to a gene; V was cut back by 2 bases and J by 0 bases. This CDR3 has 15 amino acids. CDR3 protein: CATSDSGGNSYEQYF. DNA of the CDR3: TGTGCCACCAGTGATTCCGGGGGGAACTCCTACGAGCAGTACTTC.

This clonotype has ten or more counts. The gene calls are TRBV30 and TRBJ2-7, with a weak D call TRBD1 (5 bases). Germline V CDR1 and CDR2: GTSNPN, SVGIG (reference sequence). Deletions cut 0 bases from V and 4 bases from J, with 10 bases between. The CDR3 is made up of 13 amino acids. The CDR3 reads CAWSVARVYEQYF. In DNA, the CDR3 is TGTGCCTGGAGTGTAGCCAGGGTTTACGAGCAGTACTTC.

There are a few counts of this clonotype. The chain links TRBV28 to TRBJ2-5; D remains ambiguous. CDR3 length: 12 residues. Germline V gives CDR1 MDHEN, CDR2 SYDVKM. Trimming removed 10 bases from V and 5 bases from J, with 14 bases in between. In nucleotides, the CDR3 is TGTGCCACCTCGACCGCCCGGGAGACCCAGTACTTC. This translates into CATSTARETQYF.

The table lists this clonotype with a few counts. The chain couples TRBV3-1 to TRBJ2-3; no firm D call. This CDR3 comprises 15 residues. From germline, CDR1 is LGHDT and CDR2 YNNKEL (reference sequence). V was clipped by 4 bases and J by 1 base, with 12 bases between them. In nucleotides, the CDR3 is TGTGCCAGCAGCCGGGGTTTGCGAGGCACAGATACGCAGTATTTT. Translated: CASSRGLRGTDTQYF.

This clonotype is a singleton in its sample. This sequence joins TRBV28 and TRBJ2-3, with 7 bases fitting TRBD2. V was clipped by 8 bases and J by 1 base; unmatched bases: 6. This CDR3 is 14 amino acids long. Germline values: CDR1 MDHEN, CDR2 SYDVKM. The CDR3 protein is CASWEGTRTDTQYF. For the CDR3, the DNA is TGTGCCAGCTGGGAGGGCACTCGCACAGATACGCAGTATTTT.

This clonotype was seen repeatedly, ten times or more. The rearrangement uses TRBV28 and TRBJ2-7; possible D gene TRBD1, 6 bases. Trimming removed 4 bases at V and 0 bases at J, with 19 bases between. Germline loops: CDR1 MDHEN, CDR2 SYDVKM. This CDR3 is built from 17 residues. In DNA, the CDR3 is TGTGCCAGCAGTTGGGCCCCGGGACACTCAAGCTCCTACGAGCAGTACTTC. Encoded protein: CASSWAPGHSSSYEQYF. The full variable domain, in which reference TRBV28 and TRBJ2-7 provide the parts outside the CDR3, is DVKVTQSSRYLVKRTGEKVFLECVQDMDHENMFWYRQDPGLGLRLIYFSYDVKMKEKGDIPEGYSVSREKKERFSLILESASTNQTSMYLCASSWAPGHSSSYEQYFGPGTRLTVT.

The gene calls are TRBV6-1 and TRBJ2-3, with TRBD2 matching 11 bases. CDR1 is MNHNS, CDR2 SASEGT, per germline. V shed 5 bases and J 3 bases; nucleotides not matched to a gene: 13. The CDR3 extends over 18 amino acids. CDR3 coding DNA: TGTGCCAGCAGTATACAGGGTACTAGCGGGAGTTGGACAGATACGCAGTATTTT. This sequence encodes CASSIQGTSGSWTDTQYF.

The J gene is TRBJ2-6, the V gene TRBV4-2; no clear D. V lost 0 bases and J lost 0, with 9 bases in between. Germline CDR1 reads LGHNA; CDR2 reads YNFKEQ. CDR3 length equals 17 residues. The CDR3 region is CASSQDPAYSGANVLTF. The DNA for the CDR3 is TGTGCCAGCAGCCAAGATCCAGCATACTCTGGGGCCAACGTCCTGACTTTC.

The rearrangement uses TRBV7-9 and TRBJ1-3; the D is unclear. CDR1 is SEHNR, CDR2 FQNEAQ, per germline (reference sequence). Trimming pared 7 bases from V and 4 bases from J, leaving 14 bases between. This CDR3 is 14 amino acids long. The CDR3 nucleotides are TGTGCCAGCATGGCGGGTACCACGGGAAACACCATATATTTT. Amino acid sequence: CASMAGTTGNTIYF.

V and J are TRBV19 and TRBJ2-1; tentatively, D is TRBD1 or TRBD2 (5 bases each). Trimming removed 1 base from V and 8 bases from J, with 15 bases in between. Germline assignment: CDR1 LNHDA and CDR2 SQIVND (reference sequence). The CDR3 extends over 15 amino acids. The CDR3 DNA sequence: TGTGCCAGTAGTATAGTGGGGGAGTCAAGAGATGAGCAGTTCTTC. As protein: CASSIVGESRDEQFF.

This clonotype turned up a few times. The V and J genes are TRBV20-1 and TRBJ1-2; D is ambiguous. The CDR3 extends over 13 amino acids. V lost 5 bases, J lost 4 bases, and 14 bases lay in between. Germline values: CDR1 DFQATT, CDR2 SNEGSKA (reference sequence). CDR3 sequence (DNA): TGCAGTGCTGGCCTGGGCACCTTCTATGGCTACACCTTC. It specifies CSAGLGTFYGYTF.

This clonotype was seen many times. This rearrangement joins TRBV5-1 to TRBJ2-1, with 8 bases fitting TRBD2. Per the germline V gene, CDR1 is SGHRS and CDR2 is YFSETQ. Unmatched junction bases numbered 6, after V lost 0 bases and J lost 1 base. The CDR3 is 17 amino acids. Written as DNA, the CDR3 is TGCGCCAGCAGCTTGGGTGTCGGGAGGGCATCCTACAATGAGCAGTTCTTC. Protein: CASSLGVGRASYNEQFF.